One and the same sample provided the 2 T cell receptor beta chains below, sequenced in a study of T cell changes during pregnancy in multiple sclerosis. TCRdb's table, derived via immunoSEQ multiplex PCR, lists solely in-frame clones and lacks some. The sample shows some 46,000 clones, around 92% of them seen only once. The sequences come from peripheral blood, collected in the third trimester of pregnancy. Receptors originate from a female donor with multiple sclerosis, enrolled in a pregnancy study.

The chain couples TRBV10-3 to TRBJ2-5; 9 bases are shared with TRBD2. The DNA end is more similar to TRBJ2-7, so the J call may be wrong. Germline V gene data show CDR1 as ENHRY and CDR2 as SYGVKD. CDR3 length: 13 residues. CDR3 DNA sequence: TGTGCCATAACCAGTAGCGGGAGCTACGAGCAGTACTTC. Its protein product is CAITSSGSYEQYF.

The CDR3 DNA is TGTGCCAGCAGTTATTTGACTAGCGGGCTTAACAATGAGCAGTTCTTC. It encodes CASSYLTSGLNNEQFF. The rearrangement joins TRBV6-5 to TRBJ2-1, with 10 positions matching TRBD2. Germline V lookup: CDR1 MNHEY, CDR2 SVGAGI. The CDR3 runs 16 residues. V lost 3 bases to trimming and J lost 5 bases; unmatched junction nucleotides: 7.